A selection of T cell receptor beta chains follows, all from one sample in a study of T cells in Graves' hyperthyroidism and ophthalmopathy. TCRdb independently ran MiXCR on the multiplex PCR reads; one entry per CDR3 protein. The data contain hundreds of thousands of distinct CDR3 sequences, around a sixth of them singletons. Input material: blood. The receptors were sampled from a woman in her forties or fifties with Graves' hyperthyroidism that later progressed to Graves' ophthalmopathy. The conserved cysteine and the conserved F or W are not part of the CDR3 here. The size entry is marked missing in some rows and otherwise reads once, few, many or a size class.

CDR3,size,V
ASSVGLSGGAPDTQY,.,TRBV6-1
ASSFLTNTGELF,few,TRBV7-9
ASSSRGGDYGYT,few,TRBV7-3
ASSFGGARRNQPQH,many,TRBV12-3/TRBV12-4
ASSERTAKETQY,many,TRBV2
ASSPTPDRGYEQY,many,TRBV7-9
ATSAGDISTGELF,few,TRBV15
ASSYRTSGLQETQY,many,TRBV3-1
ASSPSRGLEETQY,many,TRBV3-1
ASSVAVEQY,.,TRBV6-1
TSSQLGGGQGIYSNQPQH,.,TRBV4-1
ASGTGTSVGETQY,many,TRBV18
ASSLGEENTQY,few,TRBV7-3
ASSQSGRSNQPQH,many,TRBV3-1
ASSAGLNPGNTIY,.,TRBV12-3/TRBV12-4
ASSLERRSPLH,.,TRBV11-2
ASSRWGSSNQPQH,many,TRBV5-8
ASSHRQFRDSSNEKLF,few,TRBV4-1
SVVLGANYGYT,.,TRBV29-1